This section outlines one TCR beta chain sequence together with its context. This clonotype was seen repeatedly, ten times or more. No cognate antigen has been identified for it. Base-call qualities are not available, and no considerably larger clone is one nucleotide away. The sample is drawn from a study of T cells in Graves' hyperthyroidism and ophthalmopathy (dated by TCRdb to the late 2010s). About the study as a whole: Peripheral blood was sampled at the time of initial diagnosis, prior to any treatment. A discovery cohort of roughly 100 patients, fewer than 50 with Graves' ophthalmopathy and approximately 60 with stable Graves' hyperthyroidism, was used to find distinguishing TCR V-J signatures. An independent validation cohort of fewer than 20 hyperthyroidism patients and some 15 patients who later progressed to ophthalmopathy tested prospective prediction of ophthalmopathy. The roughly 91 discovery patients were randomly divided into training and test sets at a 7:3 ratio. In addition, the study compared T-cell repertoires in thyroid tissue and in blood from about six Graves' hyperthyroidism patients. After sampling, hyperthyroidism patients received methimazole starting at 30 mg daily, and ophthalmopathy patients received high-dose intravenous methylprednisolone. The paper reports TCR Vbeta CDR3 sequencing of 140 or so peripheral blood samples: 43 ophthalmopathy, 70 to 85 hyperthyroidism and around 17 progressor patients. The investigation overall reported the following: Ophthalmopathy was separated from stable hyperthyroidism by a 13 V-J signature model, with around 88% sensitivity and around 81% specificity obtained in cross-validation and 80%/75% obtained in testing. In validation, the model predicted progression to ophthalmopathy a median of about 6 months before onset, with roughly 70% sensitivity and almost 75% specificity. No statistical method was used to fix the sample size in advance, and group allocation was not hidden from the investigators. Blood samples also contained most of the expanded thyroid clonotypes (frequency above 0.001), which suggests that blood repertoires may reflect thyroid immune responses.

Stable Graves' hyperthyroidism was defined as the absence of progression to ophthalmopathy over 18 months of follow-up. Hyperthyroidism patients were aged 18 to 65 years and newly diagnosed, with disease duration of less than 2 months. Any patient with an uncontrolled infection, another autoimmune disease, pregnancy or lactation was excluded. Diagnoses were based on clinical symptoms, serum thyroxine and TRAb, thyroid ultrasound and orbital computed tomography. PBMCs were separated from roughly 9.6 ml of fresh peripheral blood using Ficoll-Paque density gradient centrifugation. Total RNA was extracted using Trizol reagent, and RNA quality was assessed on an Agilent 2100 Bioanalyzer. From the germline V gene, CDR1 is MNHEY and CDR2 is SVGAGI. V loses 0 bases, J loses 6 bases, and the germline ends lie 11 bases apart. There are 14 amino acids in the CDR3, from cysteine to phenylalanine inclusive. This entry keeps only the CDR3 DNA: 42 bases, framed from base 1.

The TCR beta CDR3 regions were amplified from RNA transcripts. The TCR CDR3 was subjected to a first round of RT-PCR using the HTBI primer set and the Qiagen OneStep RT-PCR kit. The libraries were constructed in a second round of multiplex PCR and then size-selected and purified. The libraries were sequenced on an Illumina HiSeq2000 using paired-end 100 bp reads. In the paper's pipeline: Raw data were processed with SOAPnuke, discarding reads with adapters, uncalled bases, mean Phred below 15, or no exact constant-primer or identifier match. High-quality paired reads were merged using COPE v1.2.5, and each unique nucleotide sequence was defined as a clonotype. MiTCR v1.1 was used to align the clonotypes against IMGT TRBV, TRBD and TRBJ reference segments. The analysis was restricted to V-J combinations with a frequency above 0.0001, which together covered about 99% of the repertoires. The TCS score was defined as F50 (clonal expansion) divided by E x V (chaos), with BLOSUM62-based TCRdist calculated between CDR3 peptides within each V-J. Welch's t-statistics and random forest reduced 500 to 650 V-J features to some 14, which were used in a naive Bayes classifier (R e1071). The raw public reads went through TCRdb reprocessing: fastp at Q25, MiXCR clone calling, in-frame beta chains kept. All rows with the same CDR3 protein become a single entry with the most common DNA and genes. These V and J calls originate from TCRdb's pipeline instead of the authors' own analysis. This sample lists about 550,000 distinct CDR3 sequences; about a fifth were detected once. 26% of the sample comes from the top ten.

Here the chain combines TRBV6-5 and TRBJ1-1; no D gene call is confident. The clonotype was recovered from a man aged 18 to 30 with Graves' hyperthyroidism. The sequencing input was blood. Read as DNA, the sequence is TGTGCCAGCAGTTACTCTAATCAAAGGGCTGAAGCTTTCTTT. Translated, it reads CASSYSNQRAEAFF.